The 21 T cell receptor beta chains listed next were all sequenced from one sample in a study of blood T cell repertoires in COVID-19 (dated by TCRdb to the early 2020s). To prepare the library, the immunoSEQ multiplex PCR assay was applied. TCRdb limited this immuneACCESS table to in-frame rearrangements with V and J called. A share of clones is missing; checked studies link under half to unresolved V genes, and the rest is unexplained. This sample has fewer than 60,000 clones in its table, and 82% of those were observed once. Of the sample, around 10% is held by the ten largest clones. Material: peripheral blood. These receptor sequences come from a man older than 75 with COVID-19, enrolled during active disease.

CDR3 in DNA: TGTGCCAGCAGCCTCGGACTAGCGAGAGGCGCAGATACGCAGTATTTT. It translates to CASSLGLARGADTQYF. This chain uses TRBV6-2 or TRBV6-3 with TRBJ2-3; TRBD2 matches 9 bases. Germline loops: CDR1 MNHEY, CDR2 SVGEGT. With V trimmed by 6 bases and J by 4 bases, 11 bases remained unmatched. The CDR3 has 16 residues.

The rearrangement joins TRBV6-5 to TRBJ1-1; TRBD1 matches 7 bases. With 6 bases clipped from V and 0 bases from J, the junction kept 7 bases outside the gene matches. Germline-derived CDR1 and CDR2 are MNHEY and SVGAGI. The CDR3 covers 15 residues. Here the CDR3 reads CASSVRDRMNTEAFF. In DNA, the CDR3 is TGTGCCAGCAGCGTCCGGGACAGAATGAACACTGAAGCTTTCTTT.

The chain carries TRBV7-2 and TRBJ1-3, with D perhaps TRBD1 (6 bases). V shed 5 bases and J shed 4 bases, with 15 bases lying between them. The CDR3 consists of 15 residues. Germline V lookup: CDR1 SGHTA, CDR2 FQGNSA. Here the CDR3 reads CASSPTTGKGNTIYF. The CDR3 DNA is TGTGCCAGCAGCCCGACTACAGGGAAGGGAAACACCATATATTTT.

This clone was counted a few times. The chain employs TRBV7-2 and TRBJ2-1; D is uncertain. The V gene lost 5 bases and the J gene lost 2 bases, with 16 bases spanning the gap. CDR3 length: 16 amino acids. Germline CDR1 is SGHTA and CDR2 is FQGNSA. CDR3 nucleotides: TGTGCCAGCAGCATCCCTCCTCGCGAGACCTACAATGAGCAGTTCTTC. Its translation: CASSIPPRETYNEQFF. Together with reference TRBV7-2 and TRBJ2-1, the CDR3 gives the full variable domain: GAGVSQSPSNKVTEKGKDVELRCDPISGHTALYWYRQSLGQGLEFLIYFQGNSAPDKSGLPSDRFSAERTGGSVSTLTIQRTQQEDSAVYLCASSIPPRETYNEQFFGPGTRLTVL.

There are a few counts of this clone. V and J are TRBV4-1 and TRBJ2-1, with a possible D match to TRBD1 (6 bases). V shed 4 bases and J shed 0 bases, with 16 bases lying between them. The V gene's germline CDR1 is MGHRA and CDR2 YSYEKL. The CDR3 is made up of 17 amino acids. DNA for the CDR3: TGCGCCAGCAGCCCATTGGGGGCCAAGAGCTCCTACAATGAGCAGTTCTTC. This codes for CASSPLGAKSSYNEQFF.

J is TRBJ1-4 and V is TRBV30; no clear D gene. V was cut by 3 bases and J by 1 base, with 12 bases left in between. The CDR3 loop spans 15 amino acids. Germline-derived CDR1 and CDR2 are GTSNPN and SVGIG (reference sequence). The DNA of the CDR3 is TGTGCCTGGAGCCCCCTGGGCTTAACTAATGAAAAACTGTTTTTT. It specifies CAWSPLGLTNEKLFF.

The V gene is TRBV5-1, the J gene TRBJ2-2; D unresolved. Germline CDR1 SGHRS, CDR2 YFSETQ. CDR3 length: 17 residues. V lost 4 bases to trimming and J lost 4 bases, with 20 bases between them. Written as DNA, the CDR3 is TGCGCCAGCAGCCCCCGCGGCGGTCCAGTAGGCACCGGGGAGCTGTTTTTT. It codes for CASSPRGGPVGTGELFF.

J is TRBJ2-1 and V is TRBV25-1, with 12 bases that match TRBD2. This CDR3 has 15 amino acids. In germline, CDR1 is MGHDK, CDR2 SYGVNS. V shed 4 bases and J 3 bases; nucleotides not matched to a gene: 1. The CDR3: CASSGLAGDYNEQFF. Here the CDR3 DNA reads TGTGCCAGCAGTGGACTAGCGGGAGACTACAATGAGCAGTTCTTC.

The V call is TRBV7-9, the J call TRBJ1-5; TRBD1 agrees at 9 bases. Germline CDR1 is SEHNR and CDR2 is FQNEAQ (reference sequence). V dropped 5 bases and J dropped 2; count of bases not matched to a gene: 4. This CDR3 is 15 amino acids long. The CDR3: CASSRDRVGNQPQHF. Written as DNA, the CDR3 is TGTGCCAGCAGCAGGGACAGGGTAGGCAATCAGCCCCAGCATTTT.

V and J are TRBV7-2 and TRBJ1-2; D may be TRBD1 (5 bases). V was pared by 1 base and J by 9 bases, with 15 bases between. CDR3 length: 14 residues. Germline lookup yields CDR1 SGHTA and CDR2 FQGNSA. The CDR3 bases are TGTGCCAGCAGCTTAGATAGCAGCGGGGGGAGCTACACCTTC. It encodes CASSLDSSGGSYTF.

The chain uses TRBV11-2 and TRBJ2-3; tentative D call: TRBD1 (6 bases). Germline V gives CDR1 SGHAT, CDR2 FQNNGV. V lost 8 bases to trimming and J lost 1 base, with 13 bases between them. The CDR3 is made up of 14 amino acids. CDR3 in amino acids: CASQGGRRTDTQYF. In DNA, the CDR3 is TGTGCCAGCCAAGGGGGACGCCGCACAGATACGCAGTATTTT.

A few counts support this clone. The genes are TRBV7-9 and TRBJ1-5, with TRBD1 as a possible D gene (5 bases). Between the trimmed V and J ends, which lost 6 bases and 1 base, there was a span of 19 bases. The CDR3 runs to 17 residues. Germline loops: CDR1 SEHNR, CDR2 FQNEAQ (reference sequence). The CDR3 spells CASSRGGAGMSNQPQHF. The CDR3 nucleotides are TGTGCCAGCAGTAGGGGCGGGGCGGGGATGAGCAATCAGCCCCAGCATTTT.

This clone was seen a few times. The genes are TRBV5-4 and TRBJ2-3; perhaps TRBD2 as D (6 bases). CDR3 size: 14 residues. The V and J ends lost 4 bases and 4 bases respectively, with 13 bases between them. Looked up from germline, CDR1 is SGHNT and CDR2 is YYREEE (reference sequence). CDR3 in DNA: TGTGCCAGCAGCCGGGACTCGTGGCCAGATACGCAGTATTTT. Its translation is CASSRDSWPDTQYF.

CDR3 bases: TGCGCCAGCAGCCCGGCTAGGGGAGGGTACGGAGCTTTCTTT. It encodes CASSPARGGYGAFF. The chain employs TRBV5-1 and TRBJ1-1; maybe TRBD1 (5 bases). The V end was cut by 4 bases, the J end by 10 bases, with 20 bases between. The CDR3 has 14 residues. In germline, CDR1 is SGHRS, CDR2 YFSETQ.

This clone was picked up one time. The rearrangement links TRBV7-9 to TRBJ2-7; TRBD2 matches 7 bases. The CDR3 sequence is 14 residues long. V lost 4 bases to trimming and J lost 0 bases; unmatched junction nucleotides: 3. CDR1 and CDR2 (germline): SEHNR, FQNEAQ (reference sequence). In DNA form, the CDR3 reads TGTGCCAGCAGCTCCGTAGCGGGCTCCTACGAGCAGTACGTC. The encoded protein is CASSSVAGSYEQYV.

The chain uses TRBV2 and TRBJ1-5, with D unclear. Germline V gene lookup returns CDR1 SNHLY and CDR2 FYNNEI. This CDR3 is built from 15 residues. V lost 3 bases and J lost 6, with 15 bases in between. As DNA, the CDR3 is TGTGCCAGCAGTGAGAGCCGACCCCGGGGTCAGCCCCAGCATTTT. Residues: CASSESRPRGQPQHF.

The CDR3 bases are TGTGCCAGCAGCTCAGATAGCGGGGGGGCTGGAGAGACCCAGTACTTC. Protein: CASSSDSGGAGETQYF. The rearrangement links TRBV7-2 to TRBJ2-5, with 11 bases aligning to TRBD2. CDR3 length: 16 residues. The germline gives CDR1 SGHTA, CDR2 FQGNSA. V dropped 4 bases and J dropped 4; count of bases not matched to a gene: 8.

Only a few counts were recorded for this clone. The chain is built from TRBV6-6 and TRBJ1-2, with D tentatively TRBD1 (6 bases). This CDR3 is 13 amino acids long. Germline CDR1 and CDR2: MNHNY and SVGAGI (reference sequence). V was pared by 1 base and J by 7 bases, with 10 bases between. The CDR3 nucleotides read TGTGCCAGCAGTTACTTGACAGGTCTTGGCTACACCTTC. This sequence encodes CASSYLTGLGYTF.

A single count supports this clone. Other DNA sequences in this specimen translate into the identical CDR3. The V call is TRBV27, the J call TRBJ2-3, with D unresolved. The CDR3 sequence is 13 residues long. Between the trimmed V and J ends, which lost 7 bases and 5 bases, there was a span of 13 bases. Per the germline V gene, CDR1 is MNHEY and CDR2 is SMNVEV (reference sequence). This CDR3 is CASKLTGEDTQYF. CDR3 DNA: TGTGCCAGCAAATTAACCGGAGAAGATACGCAGTATTTT.

This chain joins TRBV10-1 and TRBJ1-5; TRBD1 might be the D (6 bases). This CDR3 has 18 residues. V lost 0 bases to trimming and J lost 0 bases, with 15 bases between them. Germline CDR1 and CDR2: WNHNN and SYGVQD (reference sequence). CDR3 sequence reads: CASSESGTPQGSNQPQHF. DNA for the CDR3: TGCGCCAGCAGTGAGTCGGGGACACCCCAGGGTAGCAATCAGCCCCAGCATTTT.

The chain recombines TRBV11-2 with TRBJ1-6, with 8 bases matching TRBD1. The CDR3 runs to 16 residues. In germline, CDR1 is SGHAT, CDR2 FQNNGV. V lost 4 bases and J lost 7; bases outside the gene matches: 9. The CDR3: CASSSGPQGANSPLHF. CDR3 DNA: TGTGCCAGCAGCTCGGGGCCTCAGGGGGCCAATTCACCCCTCCACTTT.